The 27 T cell receptor beta chains reported below all come from one sample, sequenced in a study of control samples from healthy donors and cancer patients. Method: immunoSEQ multiplex PCR; TCRdb's copy keeps in-frame clones and lacks some. This table has about 61,000 clones, almost 90% appearing once. Sequencing input: PBMCs. These receptor sequences come from a man aged 55 to 70 with colorectal cancer.

The chain links TRBV5-1 to TRBJ1-5, with D unresolved. Germline lookup yields CDR1 SGHRS and CDR2 YFSETQ. The CDR3 length is 14 residues. V lost 4 bases, J lost 2 bases, and 10 bases lay in between. The chain's CDR3 is CASSPVVGNQPQHF. The CDR3, as DNA: TGCGCCAGCAGCCCTGTAGTGGGCAATCAGCCCCAGCATTTT.

The chain is built from TRBV28 and TRBJ2-1, with D possibly TRBD1 on 6 matching bases. V shed 7 bases and J shed 3 bases, with 10 bases lying between them. The CDR3 extends over 13 amino acids. CDR1 MDHEN and CDR2 SYDVKM come from the germline V gene. CDR3 residues: CASTGEYYNEQFF. The CDR3 bases are TGTGCCAGCACAGGGGAATACTACAATGAGCAGTTCTTC.

The chain recombines TRBV2 with TRBJ1-1; the D is unclear. From germline, CDR1 is SNHLY and CDR2 FYNNEI. The germline V and J ends were trimmed by 8 bases and 10 bases, with 14 bases remaining between them. This CDR3 is built from 11 residues. The CDR3 protein is CASGREGLAFF. Written as DNA, the CDR3 is TGTGCCAGCGGGAGGGAGGGTTTAGCTTTCTTT.

V and J are TRBV6-5 and TRBJ1-5; 8 bases line up with TRBD1. The ends lost 6 bases at V and 3 bases at J; junction bases unmatched: 4. CDR3 size: 14 residues. Germline CDR1 MNHEY, CDR2 SVGAGI. CDR3 amino acids: CASSMTGDNQPQHF. The CDR3 coding sequence is TGTGCCAGCAGCATGACAGGGGACAATCAGCCCCAGCATTTT.

The chain employs TRBV5-1 and TRBJ1-4, with TRBD1 matching over 9 bases. Germline lookup yields CDR1 SGHRS and CDR2 YFSETQ. V dropped 4 bases and J dropped 8; count of bases not matched to a gene: 3. The CDR3 has 13 residues. The CDR3 region has the DNA TGCGCCAGCAGCAAGGGACAGGGAGAAAAACTGTTTTTT. It encodes CASSKGQGEKLFF.

V gene TRBV3-1 (or the pseudogene TRBV3-2) combines with J gene TRBJ1-2; D unclear. The germline gives CDR1 LGHDT, CDR2 YNNKEL (reference sequence). The CDR3 length is 15 residues. The germline V and J ends were trimmed by 1 base and 1 base, with 10 bases remaining between them. The CDR3 is CASSQVHQGNYGYTF. As DNA, the CDR3 is TGTGCCAGCAGCCAAGTTCACCAAGGTAACTATGGCTACACCTTC.

This clone was detected a few times. The chain has TRBV10-3 and TRBJ1-2; D may be TRBD1 (5 bases). CDR1 and CDR2 (germline): ENHRY, SYGVKD. This CDR3 spans 12 amino acids. V shed 8 bases and J shed 4 bases, with 11 bases lying between them. CDR3 region: CAIGGGPYGYTF. The CDR3 bases are TGTGCCATCGGGGGAGGCCCCTATGGCTACACCTTC.

This chain uses TRBV23-1 with TRBJ1-4; 10 bases map to TRBD1. TRBV23-1 is treated as an ORF (open reading frame) with a function not yet certain. The V gene end was trimmed by 9 bases and the J gene end by 8 bases; junction bases not matched to a gene: 9. This CDR3 has 14 residues. The CDR3 here is CASPTGGLEEKLFF. In DNA, the CDR3 is TGCGCCAGTCCGACAGGGGGCTTAGAGGAAAAACTGTTTTTT.

The chain has TRBV27 and TRBJ2-1; D is possibly TRBD2 (7 bases). Between the trimmed V and J ends, which lost 7 bases and 8 bases, there was a span of 21 bases. The germline V gene has CDR1 MNHEY and CDR2 SMNVEV (reference sequence). This CDR3 contains 15 residues. The DNA for the CDR3 is TGTGCCAGCACCCTGTGGGGGGGCATTTTAGATGAGCAGTTCTTC. Its protein is CASTLWGGILDEQFF.

V and J are TRBV15 and TRBJ2-7, with 7 bases identical to TRBD1. Looked up from germline, CDR1 is LNHNV and CDR2 is YYDKDF (reference sequence). The CDR3 totals 14 residues. J gave up 7 bases and V 5 bases, and 11 bases lay outside the gene matches. The CDR3, as DNA: TGTGCCACCAGCTCACCCCCCACAGGGGTGGAGCAGTACTTC. It translates to CATSSPPTGVEQYF.

The chain recombines TRBV14 with TRBJ2-7, with a tentative D call TRBD2 (6 bases). Germline lookup yields CDR1 SGHDN and CDR2 FVKESK. The V gene lost 4 bases and the J gene lost 0 bases, with 10 bases spanning the gap. This CDR3 has 14 amino acids. The CDR3 sequence: CASSRSGGSYEQYF. CDR3 DNA sequence: TGTGCCAGCAGCCGCTCCGGGGGCTCCTACGAGCAGTACTTC.

The genes are TRBV27 and TRBJ2-2, with a tentative D call TRBD1 (6 bases). Between the trimmed V and J ends, which lost 10 bases and 6 bases, there was a span of 24 bases. There are 16 residues in the CDR3. Germline CDR1 MNHEY, CDR2 SMNVEV (reference sequence). In DNA, the CDR3 is TGTGCCACCCAATACAGGGCCTCACTTGACGCCGGGGAGCTGTTTTTT. Translation gives CATQYRASLDAGELFF.

CDR3 nucleotides: TGTGCCAGCAGTGAAGGGGGCGGGAACACTGAAGCTTTCTTT. It is translated as CASSEGGGNTEAFF. The J gene is TRBJ1-1, the V gene TRBV27, with 7 bases lining up with TRBD1. Germline lookup yields CDR1 MNHEY and CDR2 SMNVEV (reference sequence). With V trimmed by 5 bases and J by 1 base, 4 bases remained unmatched. The length of the CDR3 is 14 residues.

The genes are TRBV6-5 and TRBJ2-1; 7 positions match TRBD1. The V and J ends lost 5 bases and 2 bases, in that order; junction bases with no gene match: 3. Germline CDR1 MNHEY, CDR2 SVGAGI. The CDR3 is 14 amino acids. The CDR3 spells CASSRGTAYNEQFF. The CDR3 nucleotides read TGTGCCAGCAGTAGGGGGACAGCCTACAATGAGCAGTTCTTC.

V is TRBV6-2 or TRBV6-3 and J is TRBJ1-2; TRBD1 is a possible D gene (5 bases). V was cut by 2 bases and J by 8 bases, with 18 bases left in between. The CDR3 loop spans 15 amino acids. CDR1 MNHEY and CDR2 SVGEGT come from the germline V gene. CDR3 loop: CASSYISLGAEGYTF. The DNA for the CDR3 is TGTGCCAGCAGTTACATCAGTCTAGGGGCAGAAGGCTACACCTTC.

The rearrangement links TRBV5-3 to TRBJ1-1; D ambiguous. TRBV5-3 is placed among ORFs of uncertain function. V shed 4 bases and J shed 1 base, with 5 bases lying between them. This CDR3 has 12 amino acids. The CDR3 sequence is CARSRWNTEAFF. CDR3 bases: TGTGCCAGAAGCCGGTGGAACACTGAAGCTTTCTTT.

The chain joins TRBV3-1 (or the pseudogene TRBV3-2) to TRBJ2-3; TRBD2 matches at 7 bases. V shed 3 bases, J shed 2 bases, and the junction held 8 bases outside the gene matches. Germline V gene data show CDR1 as LGHDT and CDR2 as YNNKEL (reference sequence). The CDR3 totals 16 residues. This chain's CDR3 is CASSQGGGGPTDTQYF. The CDR3 nucleotides are TGTGCCAGCAGCCAGGGTGGGGGGGGACCCACAGATACGCAGTATTTT.

The chain recombines TRBV30 with TRBJ2-5, with 8 bases matching TRBD2. J gave up 1 base and V 1 base, and 5 bases lay outside the gene matches. The germline V gene encodes CDR1 GTSNPN and CDR2 SVGIG (reference sequence). The CDR3 length is 15 residues. CDR3 protein: CAWSGGGGRQETQYF. The DNA of the CDR3 is TGTGCCTGGAGTGGGGGCGGGGGGCGCCAAGAGACCCAGTACTTC.

CDR3 in amino acids: CASSQDLRKTGELFF. Here the CDR3 DNA reads TGCGCCAGCAGCCAAGATCTGAGGAAGACCGGGGAGCTGTTTTTT. V gene TRBV4-1 combines with J gene TRBJ2-2; unclear D gene. Germline CDR1 reads MGHRA; CDR2 reads YSYEKL. This CDR3 contains 15 residues. Trimming shortened V by 0 bases and J by 5 bases, and 10 bases separated the two germline ends.

The V call is TRBV9, the J call TRBJ2-1; 10 bases agree with TRBD2. The CDR3 is 16 residues long. The junction had 7 bases not matched to a gene; V was cut back by 0 bases and J by 7 bases. CDR1 is SGDLS and CDR2 is YYNGEE in the germline V gene. Here the CDR3 DNA reads TGTGCCAGCAGCGTAGGAGGGAGCGGGGGGGGTAATGAGCAGTTCTTC. Translated: CASSVGGSGGGNEQFF.

The chain has TRBV5-1 and TRBJ2-1; no reliable D call. In germline, CDR1 is SGHRS, CDR2 YFSETQ. V lost 0 bases, J lost 5 bases, and 6 bases lay in between. The CDR3 is 13 amino acids. The CDR3 sequence is CASSLGPNNEQFF. The CDR3 region has the DNA TGCGCCAGCAGCTTGGGCCCGAACAATGAGCAGTTCTTC.

This chain uses TRBV5-1 with TRBJ1-3; D unresolved. The CDR3 covers 16 residues. V dropped 0 bases and J dropped 2 bases, with 12 bases sitting between them. Germline values: CDR1 SGHRS, CDR2 YFSETQ. For the CDR3, the DNA is TGCGCCAGCAGCTTGGCCGTAGGGCAGGCTGGAAACACCATATATTTT. Protein product: CASSLAVGQAGNTIYF.

V and J are TRBV28 and TRBJ1-6, with 7 bases aligning to TRBD1. The germline V gene encodes CDR1 MDHEN and CDR2 SYDVKM. The J segment lost 7 bases and the V segment lost 1 base, leaving 4 bases of the junction unmatched. The CDR3 runs 15 residues. The CDR3 sequence: CASSLSGGGNSPLHF. The CDR3 DNA sequence: TGTGCCAGCAGTTTATCAGGGGGAGGAAATTCACCCCTCCACTTT.

The DNA for the CDR3 is TGTGCCAGCAGTGAAGGAGGTGGGGGTTCTGATGAAAAACTGTTTTTT. Amino acid sequence: CASSEGGGGSDEKLFF. The chain is built from TRBV2 and TRBJ1-4; D is possibly TRBD1 (5 bases). Trimming took 1 base from V and 6 from J, leaving 15 bases between them. This CDR3 region has 16 residues. Germline V gives CDR1 SNHLY, CDR2 FYNNEI.

The rearrangement links TRBV6-5 to TRBJ1-3; D is unresolved. Trimming removed 4 bases at V and 4 bases at J, with 17 bases between. Germline values: CDR1 MNHEY, CDR2 SVGAGI. The CDR3 sequence is 16 residues long. The CDR3 sequence: CASSFGWGRSGNTIYF. The CDR3 bases are TGTGCCAGCAGTTTTGGGTGGGGAAGATCGGGAAACACCATATATTTT.

This chain links TRBV9 with TRBJ1-2; D remains ambiguous. V lost 0 bases, J lost 4 bases, and 7 bases lay in between. Germline assignment: CDR1 SGDLS and CDR2 YYNGEE. The length of the CDR3 is 13 residues. The CDR3 loop reads CASSVDRGYGYTF. In DNA, the CDR3 is TGTGCCAGCAGCGTAGATCGGGGCTATGGCTACACCTTC.

The J gene is TRBJ1-3, the V gene TRBV5-8, with 9 bases fitting TRBD1. Germline loops: CDR1 SGHTS, CDR2 YDEGEE. Trimming took 1 base from V and 2 from J; bases not matched to a gene: 1. The CDR3 runs to 15 residues. CDR3 protein: CASSLRTGAGNTIYF. CDR3 DNA: TGTGCCAGCAGCTTGAGGACAGGGGCTGGAAACACCATATATTTT.